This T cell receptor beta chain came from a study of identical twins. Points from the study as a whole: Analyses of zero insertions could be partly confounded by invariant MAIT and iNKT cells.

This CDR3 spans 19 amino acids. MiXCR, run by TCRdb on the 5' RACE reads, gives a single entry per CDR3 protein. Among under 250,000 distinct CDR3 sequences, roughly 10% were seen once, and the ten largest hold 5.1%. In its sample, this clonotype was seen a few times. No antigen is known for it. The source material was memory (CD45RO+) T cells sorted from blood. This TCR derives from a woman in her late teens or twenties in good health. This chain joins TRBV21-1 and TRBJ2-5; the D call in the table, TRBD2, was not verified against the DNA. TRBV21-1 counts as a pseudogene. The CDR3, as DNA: TGTGCCAGCAGCAAAGCCCCGGGACTAGCGGGAGGGCCCGGAGAGACCCAGTACTTC. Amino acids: CASSKAPGLAGGPGETQYF.